The present TCR beta chain was sequenced within a study of cytomegalovirus exposure and HLA in healthy donors. Study conclusions and caveats: A previous analysis found most TCR beta V segments productive roughly 87% or roughly 30% of the time. Across donors, presence/absence analyses took sequencing depth to be roughly uniform. A few chains tied to CMV proved CMV antigen-specific in vitro. The likely explanation for a cluster of highly shared sequence variants was sequencing artifact.

CDR3 length: 16 amino acids. Trimming cost V 1 base and J 8 bases, with 15 bases left between them. Germline CDR1 reads PRHDT; CDR2 reads FYEKMQ (reference sequence). A multiplex PCR was run with 60 Vbeta primers and 13 Jbeta primers. The method was immunoSEQ multiplex PCR; TCRdb's version includes in-frame clones alone and lacks a portion of them. Of 150,000 to 200,000 clones listed, more than 65% were seen once; the top ten hold 4.5% to 7.5%. Note on this clone: What it binds is unknown.

The chain uses TRBV13 and TRBJ1-6, with unresolved D. The sequence derives from a woman aged 25-40 years in good health and CMV-seropositive. The sequencing sample was made of PBMCs. The CDR3 DNA reads as TGTGCCAGCAGCTTAGTTGGAGGAGGAGGGTATTCACCCCTCCACTTT. Protein product: CASSLVGGGGYSPLHF. The full variable domain, rest sourced from reference TRBV13 and TRBJ1-6, is AAGVIQSPRHLIKEKRETATLKCYPIPRHDTVYWYQQGPGQDPQFLISFYEKMQSDKGSIPDRFSAQQFSDYHSELNMSSLELGDSALYFCASSLVGGGGYSPLHFGNGTRLTVT.